The present T cell receptor (beta chain) was sequenced within a study of cytomegalovirus exposure and HLA in healthy donors (dated by TCRdb to 2017 to 2019). For context, the study as a whole: In an earlier analysis of some 550 of the donors, roughly 300 Gb of sequence data and 100 million or so unique TCR beta sequences from about 179 million T cells were reported. The later analysis used no new phenotypic data to find candidate immune exposures, relying instead on TCR beta sequences and their occurrence across donors. Among the roughly 400 genotyped donors, more than 70% belonged to the genetic ancestry cluster associated with self-reported Caucasian donors. Donor age, sex, ethnicity and CMV serostatus were collected together with the repertoire data. Because of strong linkage in the cohort, five DR-DQ haplotypes were treated as single units for association and clustering. In a later genetic analysis, genome-wide SNP genotypes for about three fifths of the 666 donors were used, and that subset was treated as a discovery cohort. An earlier analysis of approximately 630 of the donors applied high-throughput TCR beta sequencing to assess whether each TCR beta V gene segment acted as functional or pseudogenic. The study profiled the T cell repertoires of under 700 subjects by immunosequencing and related them to cytomegalovirus serostatus. The number of donors typed differed by locus, with roughly 629-640 for A, B, C, DRB1 and DQB1, over 500 for DQA1, about 610 for DPA1, and some 470 for DPB1. Class I and class II HLA loci were covered by the typing at four-digit resolution. The study combined high-throughput TCR immunosequencing, statistical association of individual TCRs with disease status, and machine learning to predict cytomegalovirus infection status. A later analysis re-examined previously published TCR beta repertoires from more than 600 donors and added high-resolution HLA genotyping to investigate patterns of TCR occurrence. A separate validation cohort of approximately 120 different subjects was used in addition to the approximately 670-subject first cohort. An early release covering 500 to 750 HLA-typed donors comprised roughly 300 gigabases of sequencing data and tens of millions of unique TCR sequences. All discovery cohort repertoires had been generated using a single sequencing platform. The aim of the study was to test whether cataloging public T cell receptors could identify signatures of past pathogen exposure. Among around 400 genotyped donors of the cohort, an average of around 240,000 unique TCR beta nucleotide sequences were sequenced per donor, roughly 18% of them non-productive.

The library was generated by the immunoSEQ multiplex PCR assay. The multiplex PCR relied on a mix of 60 forward primers for TCR Vbeta segments and 13 reverse primers for TCR Jbeta segments. A multiplex PCR assay on genomic DNA amplified the CDR3 region of rearranged TCR beta genes. On the Illumina HiSeq System, the amplified TCR beta libraries were sequenced as 87-base-pair reads. In the authors' own workflow: Across the 600 to 700 repertoires, a later analysis counted about 81 million unique TCR beta chains, 9.5 million to 12 million of which were shared by at least two donors. To remove PCR and sequencing errors, raw reads were error-corrected and collapsed into unique sequences using a nearest-neighbor algorithm that merged closely related sequences. CDR3 sequences were aligned to IMGT reference sequences to assign V, D and J gene segments. For a sequence to be retained, a match of at least six nucleotides was required to both a V gene segment and a J gene segment. Rearrangements were classified as productive when the CDR3 lacked stop codons and remained in frame with V and J, and all other rearrangements were classified as non-productive. CDR3 was defined according to IMGT convention as the region running from the second conserved V-encoded cysteine to the conserved J-encoded phenylalanine. The earlier analysis of about 500 of the donors excluded sequences that lacked an unambiguous match to a single V gene segment. An earlier analysis of around 600 of the donors classified V segments as functional when productive rearrangements were above 56.7% and as segregating when the standard deviation between donors was above 5%. A statistical classification framework was built to diagnose cytomegalovirus status from the catalog of TCR beta chain sequences. V and J gene assignment, in a later analysis, came from comparing TCR nucleotide sequences with IMGT/GENE-DB human TR gene sequences. In a later analysis, CDR3 sequences and most-parsimonious VDJ recombination scenarios were assigned using the TCRdist pipeline. In a later analysis, every TCR beta chain was defined by the combination of its CDR3 amino acid sequence and its V-gene family, and reads without a unique V-gene family were dropped. To address suspected cross-contamination and a sequencing artifact, a later analysis removed a few hundred highly shared, low-generation-probability nucleotide sequences. For each public chain, a later analysis derived a clonal expansion index from normalized ranks of inferred template counts within each repertoire. A later analysis computed generation probabilities with a VDJ recombination model fitted to out-of-frame rearrangements, and checked the results against IGoR. Hypergeometric tests were used in a later analysis to score TCR-TCR, TCR-HLA and TCR-CMV co-occurrence, with a repertoire-size bias correction applied to the TCR pairs. In a later analysis, false discovery rates were estimated by permuting HLA or CMV assignments 20 times. In a later analysis, co-occurring TCRs were grouped with DBSCAN, and TCRdist sequence similarity was added when clustering was performed within HLA-allele-positive subsets. Co-occurrence clustering excluded repertoires with fewer than 30,000 or more than 120,000 public chains, plus five with anomalous nucleotide sharing. TCRdb mirrors the immuneACCESS table, restricted to in-frame sequences. Some clones are absent from its copies; in checked studies, under half trace to an unresolved V gene, and the reason for the others is unknown. V and J calls plus clone size are reproduced from that table; the DNA served to infer D and trimming. This sample is represented by approximately 190,000 clones; roughly 84% of them were singletons. The top ten clones comprise 0.25% to 0.3% of the sample.

In total, more than 500 healthy bone marrow donors made up the cohort. Cohort members were all nominally healthy when sampled, although unrecorded immune exposures were likely present. The donor was CMV seronegative and was included in the group of a few hundred seronegative cohort members. A peripheral blood sample was collected from each donor, and TCR beta sequencing was performed on peripheral blood mononuclear cells. Genomic DNA extraction from the blood cell samples was performed with the Qiagen DNeasy Blood Extraction Kit. About this clone itself: Its recognized antigen is unknown. Per-base quality was not reported, and no clone a single base away is much larger than it.

The cysteine opens and the phenylalanine closes a CDR3 of 13 amino acids. The sequence is cut down to CDR3 DNA, 39 bases in frame from base 1. The germline V gene specifies SGDLS as CDR1 and YYNGEE as CDR2. V loses 7 bases at its end and J loses 3 bases; junction bases beyond the gene matches: 6. The research as a whole found: Assigning TCR associations to individual alleles was difficult when HLA alleles, especially DR and DQ, strongly co-occurred. Linkage disequilibrium might explain the correlated functional status among segregating V segments, but an unknown experimental factor could not be ruled out. A later analysis found that HLA-associated TCR beta chains were more clonally expanded and had lower generation probabilities than equally common non-associated chains. The classifier was reported to diagnose cytomegalovirus status with high specificity and sensitivity in both the original cohort and the validation cohort. It was suggested by the authors that the approach could potentially be generalized to other disease states and immunological phenotypes. Most TCR sequences were observed very rarely across donors, whereas some public TCRs were present in many individuals. Presence/absence analyses assumed roughly uniform sequencing depth across donors, an assumption that may not hold. Because some donors lacked HLA typing at each locus, the association tests relied only on the typed subset. The earlier analysis of some 560 of the donors excluded some 16 rarely observed V segments, including chromosome 9 orphons, because counts were too low. This cohort had only TCR beta chains sequenced, and the lack of alpha or paired-chain data limited which features could be detected. Specific HLA alleles were associated with 15,000 to 20,000 TCR beta sequences at a false discovery rate of 0.05 in a later analysis. The study gave a list of under 200 TCR beta chains associated with cytomegalovirus. In an earlier analysis of 500 to 650 of the donors, most TCR beta V segments appeared in productive rearrangements about 87% or about 30% of the time, broadly matching IMGT annotations. Because the 87-base-pair reads could not distinguish some IMGT-functional V segments, including TRBV6-2 and TRBV6-3, those segments were excluded. Compared with the roughly 670-donor mean, donors in an Asian-associated ancestry cluster had fewer N-insertions in productive TCRs, according to a later genetic analysis. A group of highly shared sequence variants was considered likely to be a technical artifact of the sequencing pipeline. Immune exposure information for the cohort was limited to CMV serostatus. An association between a missense DCLRE1C variant and V-gene and J-gene trimming of TCR beta chains was found in a later genetic analysis and replicated in an independent cohort. A later analysis found that most CMV-associated TCR beta chains appeared HLA-restricted, with HLA associations seemingly driven largely by CMV exposure. A later analysis reported that several top co-occurrence clusters appeared linked to parvovirus B19, influenza, CMV and Epstein-Barr virus. A further reported finding was that TCR beta sequences accurately predicted the HLA-A and HLA-B alleles for most subjects in the first cohort. Three of the identified cytomegalovirus-associated TCR beta chains were confirmed in vitro to be specific for cytomegalovirus antigens. A later analysis found that TCR association rates varied across HLA loci, with DRB1 alleles showing the most associated TCRs and HLA-C alleles the fewest.

Material for sequencing was PBMCs. The origin of this receptor is a boy aged 10-17 years in good health and CMV-seronegative. The sequence links TRBV9 to TRBJ1-2, and 7 bases in between align with TRBD1. The nucleotide sequence is TGTGCCAGCTTGGGACAGAAAGACTATGGCTACACCTTC. Translated, this gives CASLGQKDYGYTF.